This TCR beta chain came from a study of shared clonotypes between healthy human individuals. Study at large: Donors consisted of a couple of women and a few men between 18 and 49.

TCRdb keeps only in-frame clones here, not all; method: immunoSEQ multiplex PCR. The top ten hold 13% of the sample, which has about 470,000 clones, roughly 83% seen once. CDR1 is SNHLY, CDR2 FYNNEI, per germline. V gave up 4 bases and J gave up 4 bases, with 7 bases separating them. This CDR3 contains 12 residues. As regards this clone: Other nucleotide sequences from this sample produce the same CDR3.

Donors were healthy HIV-negative adults without recent acute infections or vaccinations. The sequence derives from a middle-aged woman in good health. Some clones in this sample may be carry-over from other donors' samples. The V and J genes are TRBV2 and TRBJ2-5; D is unresolved. The sequencing input was PBMCs. The DNA of the CDR3 is TGTGCCAGCAGTGGACAAGGAGAGACCCAGTACTTC. Translated: CASSGQGETQYF.